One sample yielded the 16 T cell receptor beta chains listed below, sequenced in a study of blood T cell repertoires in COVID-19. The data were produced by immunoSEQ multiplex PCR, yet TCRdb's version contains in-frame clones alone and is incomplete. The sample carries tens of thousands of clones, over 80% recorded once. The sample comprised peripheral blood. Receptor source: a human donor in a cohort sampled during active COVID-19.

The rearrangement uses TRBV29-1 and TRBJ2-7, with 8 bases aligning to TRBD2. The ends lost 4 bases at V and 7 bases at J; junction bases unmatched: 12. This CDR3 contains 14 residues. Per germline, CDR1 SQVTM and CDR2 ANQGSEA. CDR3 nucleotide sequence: TGCAGCGTTGTGGGTAGCGGGACGGTTCGAGAGCAGTACTTC. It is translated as CSVVGSGTVREQYF.

The CDR3 reads CATARGVTGELFF. CDR3 coding DNA: TGTGCCACCGCGCGGGGGGTCACCGGGGAGCTGTTTTTT. The V call is TRBV7-2, the J call TRBJ2-2, with 8 nucleotides matching TRBD2. V lost 10 bases and J lost 4; bases outside the gene matches: 5. Germline V gene sequence: CDR1 SGHTA, CDR2 FQGNSA. This CDR3 comprises 13 residues.

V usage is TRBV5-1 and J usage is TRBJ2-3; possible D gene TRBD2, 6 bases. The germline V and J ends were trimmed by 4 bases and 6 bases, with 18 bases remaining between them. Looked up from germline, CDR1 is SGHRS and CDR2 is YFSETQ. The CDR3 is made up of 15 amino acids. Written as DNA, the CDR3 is TGCGCCAGCAGCCAGGAGGGTGTCGGGGCCGATACGCAGTATTTT. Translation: CASSQEGVGADTQYF.

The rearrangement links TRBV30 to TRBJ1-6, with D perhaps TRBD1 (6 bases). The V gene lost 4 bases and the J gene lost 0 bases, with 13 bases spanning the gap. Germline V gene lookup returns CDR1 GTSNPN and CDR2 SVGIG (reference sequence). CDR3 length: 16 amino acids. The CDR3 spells CAWTLQGVSYNSPLHF. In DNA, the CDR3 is TGTGCCTGGACTCTACAGGGAGTCTCCTATAATTCACCCCTCCACTTT.

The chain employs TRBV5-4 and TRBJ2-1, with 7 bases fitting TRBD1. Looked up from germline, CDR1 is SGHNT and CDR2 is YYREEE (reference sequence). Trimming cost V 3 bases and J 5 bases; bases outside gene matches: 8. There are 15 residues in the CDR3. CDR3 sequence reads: CASSSLQGSHNEQFF. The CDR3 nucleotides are TGTGCCAGCAGCTCTTTACAGGGGTCACACAATGAGCAGTTCTTC.

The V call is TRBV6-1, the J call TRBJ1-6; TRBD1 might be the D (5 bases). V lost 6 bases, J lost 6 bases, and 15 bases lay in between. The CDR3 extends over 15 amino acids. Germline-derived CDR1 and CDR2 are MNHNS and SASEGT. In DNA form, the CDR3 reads TGTGCCAGCAGCCGCGCGACAGAACCTAATTCACCCCTCCACTTT. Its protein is CASSRATEPNSPLHF.

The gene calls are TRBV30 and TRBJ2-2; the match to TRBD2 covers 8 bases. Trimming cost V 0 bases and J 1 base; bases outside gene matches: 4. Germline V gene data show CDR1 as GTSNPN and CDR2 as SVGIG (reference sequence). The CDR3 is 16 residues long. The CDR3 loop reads CAWSVFSGKNTGELFF. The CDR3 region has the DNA TGTGCCTGGAGTGTATTTAGCGGGAAGAACACCGGGGAGCTGTTTTTT.

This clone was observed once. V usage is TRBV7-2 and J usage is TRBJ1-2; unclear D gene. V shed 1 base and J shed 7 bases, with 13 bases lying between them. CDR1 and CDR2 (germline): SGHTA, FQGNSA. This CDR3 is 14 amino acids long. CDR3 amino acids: CASSLDRGSGGYTF. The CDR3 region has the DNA TGTGCCAGCAGCTTAGACCGGGGAAGCGGTGGCTACACCTTC.

The CDR3 sequence: CASSLNLEGYTF. The DNA for the CDR3 is TGTGCCAGCAGCCTCAACCTGGAGGGCTACACCTTC. This sequence joins TRBV12-3 or TRBV12-4 and TRBJ1-2; D gene ambiguous. There are 12 residues in the CDR3. The V end lost 6 bases, the J end lost 8 bases, and 13 bases lay between the germline ends.

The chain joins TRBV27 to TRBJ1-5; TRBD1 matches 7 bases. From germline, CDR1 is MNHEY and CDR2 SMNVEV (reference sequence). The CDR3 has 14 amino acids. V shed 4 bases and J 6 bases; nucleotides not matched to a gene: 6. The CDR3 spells CASSSHRGTQPQHF. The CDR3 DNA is TGTGCCAGCAGTTCACACAGGGGAACTCAGCCCCAGCATTTT.

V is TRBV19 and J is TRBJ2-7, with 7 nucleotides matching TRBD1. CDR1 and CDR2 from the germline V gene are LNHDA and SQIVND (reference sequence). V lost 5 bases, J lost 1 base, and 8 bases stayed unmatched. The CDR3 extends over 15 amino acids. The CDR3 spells CASSPQGDSSYEQYF. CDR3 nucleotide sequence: TGTGCCAGTAGTCCTCAAGGGGACAGTTCCTACGAGCAGTACTTC.

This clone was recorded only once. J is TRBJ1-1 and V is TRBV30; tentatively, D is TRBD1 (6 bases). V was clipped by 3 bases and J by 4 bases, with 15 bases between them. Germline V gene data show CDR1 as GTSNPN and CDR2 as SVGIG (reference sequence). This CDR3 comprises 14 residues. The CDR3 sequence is CAWRGRGGSTEAFF. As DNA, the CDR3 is TGTGCCTGGAGGGGGAGGGGGGGAAGCACTGAAGCTTTCTTT.

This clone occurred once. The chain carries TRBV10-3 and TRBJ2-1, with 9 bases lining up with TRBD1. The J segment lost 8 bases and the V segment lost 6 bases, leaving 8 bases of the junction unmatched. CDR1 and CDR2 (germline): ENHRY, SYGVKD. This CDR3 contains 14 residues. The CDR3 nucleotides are TGTGCCATCAGAGCCGAGGACAGGGGAGATGAGCAGTTCTTC. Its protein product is CAIRAEDRGDEQFF.

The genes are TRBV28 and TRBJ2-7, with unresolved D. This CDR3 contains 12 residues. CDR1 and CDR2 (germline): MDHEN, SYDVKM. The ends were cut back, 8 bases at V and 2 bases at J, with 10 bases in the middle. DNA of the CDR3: TGTGCCAGCGCCCAAGGAGCCTACGAGCAGTACTTC. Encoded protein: CASAQGAYEQYF.

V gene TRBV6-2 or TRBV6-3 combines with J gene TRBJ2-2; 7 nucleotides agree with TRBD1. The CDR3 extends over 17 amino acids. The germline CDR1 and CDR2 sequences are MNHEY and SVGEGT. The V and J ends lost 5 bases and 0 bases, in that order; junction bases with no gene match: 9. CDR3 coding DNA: TGTGCCAGCAGTATTCTCCGGACAGGCCCGAACACCGGGGAGCTGTTTTTT. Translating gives CASSILRTGPNTGELFF.

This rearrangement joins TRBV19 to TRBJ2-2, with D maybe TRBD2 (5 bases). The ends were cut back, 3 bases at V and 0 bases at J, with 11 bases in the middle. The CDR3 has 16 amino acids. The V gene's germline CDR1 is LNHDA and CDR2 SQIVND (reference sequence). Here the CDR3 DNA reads TGTGCCAGTAGTATCTCAGCGGAGTCGAACACCGGGGAGCTGTTTTTT. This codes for CASSISAESNTGELFF.